This T cell receptor beta chain derives from a study of blood T cell repertoires in COVID-19. Across the whole study: Acute and convalescent COVID-19 specimens originated in the United States, Italy and Spain. T cells, B-cell-depleted T cells, or PBMCs provided the cDNA or gDNA that served as material.

In the authors' workflow: For nucleated cells, counts were estimated from reference gene primer amplification. Data came from immunoSEQ multiplex PCR; TCRdb stores just in-frame clones and leaves some out. V, J and clone size were drawn from that table, and D and trimming were deduced from the DNA. The table includes 80,000 or so clones, around 80% detected once. The CDR3 covers 16 residues. Between the trimmed V and J ends, which lost 5 bases and 5 bases, there was a span of 21 bases. Germline V lookup: CDR1 SGHTA, CDR2 FQGNSA. The sample consisted of peripheral blood. This chain links TRBV7-2 with TRBJ2-5, with D possibly matching TRBD2 (7 bases). The TCR comes from a human donor in a cohort sampled during active COVID-19. The CDR3 region has the DNA TGTGCCAGCAGCGCGGGGGCTCCGGGGCCGGGGGAGACCCAGTACTTC. Its protein is CASSAGAPGPGETQYF.